This entry is about one TCR beta chain. This record belongs to a study of blood T cell repertoires in COVID-19. In the study overall: Sources were T cells, B-cell-depleted T cells, or PBMCs; the material itself was cDNA or gDNA.

As processed by the authors: Quantification of nucleated cells was approximated via reference gene primer amplification. Repertoires were generated with immunoSEQ multiplex PCR, while TCRdb's copy carries only in-frame clones and drops some. That table is the source of V, J and clone size, and D and trimming were worked out from the DNA. This sample has about 360,000 clones; roughly 86% occur once, and the top ten carry 3%. The sequenced sample consisted of peripheral blood. The sequence was collected from a human donor in a cohort sampled during active COVID-19.

The CDR3 region has the DNA TGTGCCAGCAGTCGCAGGCTGTATAGCAATCAGCCCCAGCATTTT. As protein: CASSRRLYSNQPQHF. This chain connects TRBV28 to TRBJ1-5; no definite D call. This CDR3 spans 15 amino acids. Per germline, CDR1 MDHEN and CDR2 SYDVKM. The V gene lost 5 bases and the J gene lost 0 bases, with 11 bases spanning the gap.